Listed below are T cell receptor beta chains from one sample, sequenced in a study of blood T cell repertoires in COVID-19. The data were produced by immunoSEQ multiplex PCR, yet TCRdb's version contains in-frame clones alone and is incomplete. Of hundreds of thousands of clones listed, 75% to 90% were seen once; the top ten hold around 14%. Source material: peripheral blood. The receptors stem from a woman in her sixties or seventies with COVID-19, enrolled during active disease. The CDR3 runs from the conserved cysteine through the conserved F or W. Each record gives: CDR3 length, V gene, CDR3 protein.

len: 17; v_gene: TRBV5-1; CDR3aa: CASSLVDRGRGNTEAFF
len: 12; v_gene: TRBV3-1/TRBV3-2; CDR3aa: CASSQGGSWPFF
len: 17; v_gene: TRBV7-2; CDR3aa: CASSLSTGGAFYNEQFF
len: 13; v_gene: TRBV30; CDR3aa: CAWSAQGTGELFF
len: 12; v_gene: TRBV19; CDR3aa: CATDRVSNEQFF
len: 16; v_gene: TRBV5-1; CDR3aa: CASSLGGLPASETQYF
len: 15; v_gene: TRBV10-3; CDR3aa: CAITERGGEGDTQYF
len: 13; v_gene: TRBV7-2; CDR3aa: CASSFALTDTQYF
len: 14; v_gene: TRBV5-1; CDR3aa: CASSLGREGEKLFF
len: 18; v_gene: TRBV19; CDR3aa: CASSIGYASGELTDTQYF
len: 10; v_gene: TRBV5-1; CDR3aa: CASHYQPQHF
len: 18; v_gene: TRBV28; CDR3aa: CASPRLAGGLVAKNIQYF
len: 15; v_gene: TRBV18; CDR3aa: CASSPATGSGNTIYF
len: 17; v_gene: TRBV5-1; CDR3aa: CASSFPAGRGMNTEAFF
len: 15; v_gene: TRBV5-1; CDR3aa: CASSLEGQGNTEAFF
len: 13; v_gene: TRBV5-6; CDR3aa: CASSFDRSYEQYF
len: 13; v_gene: TRBV14; CDR3aa: CASSSRDNQPQHF
len: 16; v_gene: TRBV5-4; CDR3aa: CASSPGSGGAYNEQFF
len: 14; v_gene: TRBV27; CDR3aa: CASSLIGTGYEQYF
len: 15; v_gene: TRBV6-5; CDR3aa: CASRTGGLGNSPLHF
len: 15; v_gene: TRBV3-1/TRBV3-2; CDR3aa: CASSQGVAATDTQYF
len: 15; v_gene: TRBV5-1; CDR3aa: CASSMAPGSNTEAFF
len: 16; v_gene: TRBV7-8; CDR3aa: CASSLGRTGHNYGYTF
len: 14; v_gene: TRBV2; CDR3aa: CASNARVATGELFF
len: 18; v_gene: TRBV18; CDR3aa: CASSLGQGHLSGANVLTF
len: 12; v_gene: TRBV11-2; CDR3aa: CASSSRQYGYTF
len: 15; v_gene: TRBV5-6; CDR3aa: CASSLVQLANYGYTF